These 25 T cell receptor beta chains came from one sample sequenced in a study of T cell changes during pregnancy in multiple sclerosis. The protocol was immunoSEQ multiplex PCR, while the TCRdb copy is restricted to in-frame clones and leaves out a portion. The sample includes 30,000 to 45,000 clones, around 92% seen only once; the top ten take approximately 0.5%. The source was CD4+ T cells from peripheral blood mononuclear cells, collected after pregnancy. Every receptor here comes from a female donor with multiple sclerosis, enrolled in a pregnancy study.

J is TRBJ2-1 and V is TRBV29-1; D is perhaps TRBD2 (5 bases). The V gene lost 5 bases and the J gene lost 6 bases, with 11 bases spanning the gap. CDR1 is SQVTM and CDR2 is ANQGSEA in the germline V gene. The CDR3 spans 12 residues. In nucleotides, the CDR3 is TGCAGCGTTTATCGGGGTGGCAATGAGCAGTTCTTC. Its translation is CSVYRGGNEQFF.

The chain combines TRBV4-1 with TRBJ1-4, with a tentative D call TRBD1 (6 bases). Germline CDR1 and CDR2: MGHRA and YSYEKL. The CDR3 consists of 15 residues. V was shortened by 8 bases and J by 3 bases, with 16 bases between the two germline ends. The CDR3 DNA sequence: TGCGCCAGCCGATACAGGGCTTCGGCTAATGAAAAACTGTTTTTT. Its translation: CASRYRASANEKLFF.

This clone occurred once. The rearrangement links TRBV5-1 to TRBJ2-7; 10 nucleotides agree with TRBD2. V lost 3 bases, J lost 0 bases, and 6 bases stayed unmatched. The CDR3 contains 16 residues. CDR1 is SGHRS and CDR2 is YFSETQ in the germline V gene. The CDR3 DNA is TGCGCCAGCAGCTCCCGGACTAGCGGTCTCTCCTACGAGCAGTACTTC. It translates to CASSSRTSGLSYEQYF.

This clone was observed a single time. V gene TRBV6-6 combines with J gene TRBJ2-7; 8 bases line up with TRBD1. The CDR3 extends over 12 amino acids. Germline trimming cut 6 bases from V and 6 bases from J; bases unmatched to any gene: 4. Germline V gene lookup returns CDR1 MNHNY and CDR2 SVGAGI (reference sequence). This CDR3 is CASRGQGVEQYF. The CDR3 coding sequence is TGTGCCAGCAGAGGACAGGGAGTCGAGCAGTACTTC.

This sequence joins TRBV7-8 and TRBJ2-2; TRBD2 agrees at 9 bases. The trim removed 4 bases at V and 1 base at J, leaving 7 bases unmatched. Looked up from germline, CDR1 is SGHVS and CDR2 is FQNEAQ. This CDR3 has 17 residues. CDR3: CASSSFSGGRNTGELFF. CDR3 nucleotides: TGTGCCAGCAGCTCCTTTAGCGGGGGACGGAACACCGGGGAGCTGTTTTTT.

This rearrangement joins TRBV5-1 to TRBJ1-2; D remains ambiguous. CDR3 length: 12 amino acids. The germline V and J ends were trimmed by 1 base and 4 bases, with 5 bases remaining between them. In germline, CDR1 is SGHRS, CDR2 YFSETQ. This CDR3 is CASSLNSYGYTF. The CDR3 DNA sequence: TGCGCCAGCAGCTTGAACAGCTATGGCTACACCTTC.

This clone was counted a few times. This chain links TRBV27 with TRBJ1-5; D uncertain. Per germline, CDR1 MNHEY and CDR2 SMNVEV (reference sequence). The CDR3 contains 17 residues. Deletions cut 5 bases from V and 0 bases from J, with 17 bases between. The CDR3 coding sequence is TGTGCCAGCAGTCCTCCTAGGTTTCGCATTAGCAATCAGCCCCAGCATTTT. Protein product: CASSPPRFRISNQPQHF.

The CDR3 DNA reads TGCGCCAGCCAGGCACTAGCGGGAAACACCGGGGAGCTGTTTTTT. It translates to CASQALAGNTGELFF. J is TRBJ2-2 and V is TRBV5-1; TRBD2 matches 10 bases. The CDR3 loop spans 15 amino acids. V trimming: 7 bases; J trimming: 2 bases; junction bases outside the gene matches: 5. In germline, CDR1 is SGHRS, CDR2 YFSETQ.

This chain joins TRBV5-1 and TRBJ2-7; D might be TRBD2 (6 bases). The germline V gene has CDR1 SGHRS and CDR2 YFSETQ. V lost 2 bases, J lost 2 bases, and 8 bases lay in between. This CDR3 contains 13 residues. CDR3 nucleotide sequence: TGCGCCAGCAGCTTCGGGGGAACCTACGAGCAGTACTTC. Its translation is CASSFGGTYEQYF.

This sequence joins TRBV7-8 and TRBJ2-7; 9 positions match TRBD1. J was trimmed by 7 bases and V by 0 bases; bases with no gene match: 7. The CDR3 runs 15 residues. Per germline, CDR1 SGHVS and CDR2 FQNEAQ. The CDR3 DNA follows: TGTGCCAGCAGCTTAGCCCCCGGGACAGGGAGAGAGCAGTACTTC. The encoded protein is CASSLAPGTGREQYF.

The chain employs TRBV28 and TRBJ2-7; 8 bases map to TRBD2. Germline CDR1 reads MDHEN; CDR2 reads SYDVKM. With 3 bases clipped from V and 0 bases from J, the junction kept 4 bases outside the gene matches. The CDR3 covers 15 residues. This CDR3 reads CASSFVAGFSYEQYF. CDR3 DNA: TGTGCCAGCAGTTTCGTAGCGGGATTCTCCTACGAGCAGTACTTC.

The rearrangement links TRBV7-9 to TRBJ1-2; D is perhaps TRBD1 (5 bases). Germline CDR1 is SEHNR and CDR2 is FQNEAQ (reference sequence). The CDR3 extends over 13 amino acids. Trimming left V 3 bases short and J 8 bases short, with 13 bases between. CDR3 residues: CASSLTDFFGYTF. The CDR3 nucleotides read TGTGCCAGCAGCTTGACAGACTTCTTCGGCTACACCTTC.

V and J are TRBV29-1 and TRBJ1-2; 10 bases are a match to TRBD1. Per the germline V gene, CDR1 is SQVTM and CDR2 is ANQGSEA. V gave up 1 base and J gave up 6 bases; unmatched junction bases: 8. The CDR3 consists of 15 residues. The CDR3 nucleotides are TGCAGCGTTGAAGGTGGCCGGGACAGGGGACATGGCTACACCTTC. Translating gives CSVEGGRDRGHGYTF.

The CDR3 protein is CASSVGSGGMNSEQFF. In DNA form, the CDR3 reads TGTGCCAGCAGCGTAGGGAGCGGGGGGATGAACAGTGAGCAGTTCTTC. V gene TRBV9 combines with J gene TRBJ2-1; 9 bases are shared with TRBD2. Per the germline V gene, CDR1 is SGDLS and CDR2 is YYNGEE. V dropped 0 bases and J dropped 9; count of bases not matched to a gene: 10. The CDR3 length is 16 residues.

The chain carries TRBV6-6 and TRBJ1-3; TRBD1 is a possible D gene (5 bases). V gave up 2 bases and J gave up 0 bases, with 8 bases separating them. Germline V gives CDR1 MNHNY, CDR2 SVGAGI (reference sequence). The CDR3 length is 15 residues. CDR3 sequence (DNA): TGTGCCAGCAGTTACGACAGCATCTCTGGAAACACCATATATTTT. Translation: CASSYDSISGNTIYF.

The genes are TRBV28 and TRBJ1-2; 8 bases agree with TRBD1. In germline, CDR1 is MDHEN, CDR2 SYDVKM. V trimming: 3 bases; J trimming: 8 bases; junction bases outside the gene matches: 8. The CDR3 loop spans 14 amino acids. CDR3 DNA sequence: TGTGCCAGCAGTTTCAGGCAGGGGGCGCGGGGCTACACCTTC. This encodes CASSFRQGARGYTF.

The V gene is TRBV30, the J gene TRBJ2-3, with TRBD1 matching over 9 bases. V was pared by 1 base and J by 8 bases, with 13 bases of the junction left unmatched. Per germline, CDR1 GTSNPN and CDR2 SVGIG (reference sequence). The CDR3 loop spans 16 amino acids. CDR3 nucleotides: TGTGCCTGGAGTGGATACGGGACAGGGTTTTTGGGTACGCAGTATTTT. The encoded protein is CAWSGYGTGFLGTQYF.

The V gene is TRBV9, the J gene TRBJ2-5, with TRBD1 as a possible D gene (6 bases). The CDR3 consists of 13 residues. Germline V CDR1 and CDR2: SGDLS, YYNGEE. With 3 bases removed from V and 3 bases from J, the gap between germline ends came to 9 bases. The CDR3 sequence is CASSAGQKETQYF. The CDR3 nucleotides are TGTGCCAGCAGCGCTGGACAGAAAGAGACCCAGTACTTC.

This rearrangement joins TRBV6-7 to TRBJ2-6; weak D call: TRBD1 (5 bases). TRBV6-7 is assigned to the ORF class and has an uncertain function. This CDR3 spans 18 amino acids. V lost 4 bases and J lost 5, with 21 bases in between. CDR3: CASSCSGRLQSRANVLTF. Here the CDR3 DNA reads TGTGCCAGCAGTTGTTCAGGGCGTTTACAAAGTCGGGCCAACGTCCTGACTTTC.

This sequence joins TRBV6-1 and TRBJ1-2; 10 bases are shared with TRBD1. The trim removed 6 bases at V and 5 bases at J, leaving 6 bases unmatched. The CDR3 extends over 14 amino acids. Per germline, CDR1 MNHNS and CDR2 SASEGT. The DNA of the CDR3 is TGTGCCAGCAGAGGGGGACAGGGGTTTTATGGCTACACCTTC. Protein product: CASRGGQGFYGYTF.

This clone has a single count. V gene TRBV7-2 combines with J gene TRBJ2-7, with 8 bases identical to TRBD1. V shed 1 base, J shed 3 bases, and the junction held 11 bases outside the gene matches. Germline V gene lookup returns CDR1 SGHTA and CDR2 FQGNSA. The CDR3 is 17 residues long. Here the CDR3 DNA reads TGTGCCAGCAGCTTAGTAGGGACAGGTTTCCCTCTCTACGAGCAGTACTTC. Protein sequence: CASSLVGTGFPLYEQYF.

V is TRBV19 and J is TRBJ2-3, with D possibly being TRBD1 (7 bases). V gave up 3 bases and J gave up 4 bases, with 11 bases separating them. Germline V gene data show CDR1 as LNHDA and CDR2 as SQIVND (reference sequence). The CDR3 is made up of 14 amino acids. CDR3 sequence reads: CASSMTGTADTQYF. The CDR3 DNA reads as TGTGCCAGTAGTATGACAGGGACTGCAGATACGCAGTATTTT.

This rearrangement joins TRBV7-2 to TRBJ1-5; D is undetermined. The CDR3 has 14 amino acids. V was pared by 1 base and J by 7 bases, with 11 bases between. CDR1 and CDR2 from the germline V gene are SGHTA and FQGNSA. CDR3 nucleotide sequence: TGTGCCAGCAGCTTAGGGGGAGACCTCCAGCCCCAGCATTTT. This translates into CASSLGGDLQPQHF.

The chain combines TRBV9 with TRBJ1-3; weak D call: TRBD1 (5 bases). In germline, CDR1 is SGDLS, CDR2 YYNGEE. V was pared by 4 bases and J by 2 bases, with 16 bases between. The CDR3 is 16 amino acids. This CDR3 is CASSPLPEGPGNTIYF. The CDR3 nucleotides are TGTGCCAGCAGCCCTCTACCGGAGGGACCTGGAAACACCATATATTTT.

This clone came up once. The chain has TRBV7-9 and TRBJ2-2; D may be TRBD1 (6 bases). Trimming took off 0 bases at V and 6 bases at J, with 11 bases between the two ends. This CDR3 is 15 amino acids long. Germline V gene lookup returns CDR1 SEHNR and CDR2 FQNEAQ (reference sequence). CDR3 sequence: CASSLATGLSGELFF. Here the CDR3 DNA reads TGTGCCAGCAGCTTAGCCACAGGGTTGTCCGGGGAGCTGTTTTTT.